The next 18 T cell receptor beta chains were all read from a single sample in a study of cytomegalovirus exposure and HLA in healthy donors. The PCR used 60 Vbeta and 13 Jbeta primers. Sequenced by immunoSEQ multiplex PCR; TCRdb stores in-frame clones only, minus some. The profile shows 60,000 to 90,000 clones, around 70% of them singletons. The sequencing input was PBMCs. These receptors were taken from a middle-aged man in good health and CMV-seropositive.

The chain links TRBV9 to TRBJ2-3, with 8 positions matching TRBD1. The J segment lost 6 bases and the V segment lost 0 bases, leaving 6 bases of the junction unmatched. This CDR3 has 15 residues. Germline CDR1 and CDR2: SGDLS and YYNGEE. The CDR3 bases are TGTGCCAGCAGCGTAGGTAGAACAGGGGGGGATACGCAGTATTTT. Protein sequence: CASSVGRTGGDTQYF.

This clone appeared a few times. The V and J genes are TRBV28 and TRBJ1-2, with 9 bases matching TRBD1. Germline trimming cut 8 bases from V and 9 bases from J; bases unmatched to any gene: 7. Germline lookup yields CDR1 MDHEN and CDR2 SYDVKM. The CDR3 has 12 residues. CDR3 sequence: CASERQGDSYTF. The CDR3 DNA follows: TGTGCCAGCGAGAGACAGGGGGACAGCTACACCTTC.

J is TRBJ1-2 and V is TRBV7-3; D is perhaps TRBD1 (5 bases). This CDR3 comprises 15 residues. The ends were cut back, 5 bases at V and 5 bases at J, with 18 bases in the middle. Germline V gene data show CDR1 as SGHTA and CDR2 as FQGTGA. CDR3 residues: CASSRLGGGDYGYTF. CDR3 coding DNA: TGTGCCAGCAGCCGACTTGGTGGGGGGGATTATGGCTACACCTTC.

This clone appeared a few times. The rearrangement joins TRBV7-3 to TRBJ2-1; 7 bases align to TRBD1. There are 15 residues in the CDR3. The germline gives CDR1 SGHTA, CDR2 FQGTGA. The V and J ends lost 1 base and 3 bases, in that order; junction bases with no gene match: 3. CDR3 DNA: TGTGCCAGCAGCTTAAACAACAGGGGCTACAATGAGCAGTTCTTC. It translates to CASSLNNRGYNEQFF.

This clone was counted only a few times. The chain recombines TRBV4-3 with TRBJ1-2; D gene uncertain. This CDR3 has 14 amino acids. V lost 0 bases and J 5 bases, leaving 10 bases between the germline ends. Germline V CDR1 and CDR2: LGHNA, YSLEER. The CDR3 here is CASSQDRGMYGYTF. The CDR3 DNA sequence: TGCGCCAGCAGCCAAGATCGAGGGATGTATGGCTACACCTTC.

The chain has TRBV18 and TRBJ1-5; 7 nucleotides agree with TRBD1. In germline, CDR1 is KGHSH, CDR2 LQKENI. This CDR3 is built from 15 residues. The V segment lost 6 bases and the J segment 2 bases; nucleotides outside the gene matches: 7. CDR3 region: CASSYQGDGNQPQHF. The CDR3 DNA reads TGTGCCAGCTCTTACCAGGGGGATGGCAATCAGCCCCAGCATTTT.

The chain is built from TRBV18 and TRBJ2-7, with 9 bases matching TRBD2. CDR1 is KGHSH and CDR2 is LQKENI in the germline V gene. V lost 2 bases and J lost 4; bases outside the gene matches: 6. The CDR3 runs 15 residues. The CDR3 DNA reads as TGTGCCAGCTCACCAGCAGCGGGAGGAGAGTACGAGCAGTACTTC. It yields the protein CASSPAAGGEYEQYF.

This sequence joins TRBV2 and TRBJ2-2, with D possibly matching TRBD1 (5 bases). The CDR3 contains 14 residues. CDR1 and CDR2 (germline): SNHLY, FYNNEI. Trimming took 5 bases from V and 3 from J, leaving 10 bases between them. The CDR3 bases are TGTGCCAGCAGTCCATCCAGGGACACCGGGGAGCTGTTTTTT. It codes for CASSPSRDTGELFF.

This chain connects TRBV6-5 to TRBJ1-2, with 7 nucleotides matching TRBD1. V lost 0 bases, J lost 4 bases, and 5 bases stayed unmatched. The CDR3 consists of 15 residues. Per germline, CDR1 MNHEY and CDR2 SVGAGI. Written as DNA, the CDR3 is TGTGCCAGCAGTTACTCGGGGACAGAATTCTATGGCTACACCTTC. Its protein product is CASSYSGTEFYGYTF.

The chain couples TRBV27 to TRBJ2-5, with D possibly matching TRBD2 (6 bases). Germline values: CDR1 MNHEY, CDR2 SMNVEV (reference sequence). Deletions cut 4 bases from V and 2 bases from J, with 11 bases between. The CDR3 has 14 amino acids. This chain's CDR3 is CASSSGTPQETQYF. In nucleotides, the CDR3 is TGTGCCAGCAGTTCCGGGACTCCACAAGAGACCCAGTACTTC.

This clone came up a few times. The chain recombines TRBV28 with TRBJ1-6; D remains unclear. The CDR3 is made up of 13 amino acids. V lost 4 bases and J 17 bases, leaving 18 bases between the germline ends. Germline CDR1 reads MDHEN; CDR2 reads SYDVKM. CDR3 DNA sequence: TGTGCCAGCAGTTCGGCGACTATCCGCGACATCCACTTT. As protein: CASSSATIRDIHF.

The V and J genes are TRBV9 and TRBJ2-3, with D perhaps TRBD1 (5 bases). This CDR3 region has 14 residues. Trimming stripped 4 bases from V and 3 bases from J, with 12 bases between. CDR1 is SGDLS, CDR2 YYNGEE, per germline. CDR3 amino acids: CASSTQGWTDTQYF. In nucleotides, the CDR3 is TGTGCCAGCAGCACTCAGGGTTGGACAGATACGCAGTATTTT.

This chain joins TRBV2 and TRBJ1-2; 7 bases fit TRBD1. The germline CDR1 and CDR2 sequences are SNHLY and FYNNEI. The CDR3 has 15 amino acids. With 0 bases clipped from V and 8 bases from J, the junction kept 9 bases outside the gene matches. The CDR3 loop is CASSEAAGTVGGYTF. Here the CDR3 DNA reads TGTGCCAGCAGTGAAGCGGCAGGGACAGTCGGCGGCTACACCTTC.

This clone has only a few counts. The rearrangement uses TRBV10-2 and TRBJ2-1, with a possible D match to TRBD2 (7 bases). The V end lost 8 bases, the J end lost 5 bases, and 19 bases lay between the germline ends. CDR3 length equals 15 residues. Germline V gives CDR1 WSHSY, CDR2 SAAADI. CDR3 residues: CASHELGGLDNEQFF. The DNA for the CDR3 is TGCGCCAGCCATGAGTTGGGGGGGCTGGACAATGAGCAGTTCTTC.

This chain uses TRBV4-1 with TRBJ2-7, with D possibly TRBD1 on 5 matching bases. CDR3 size: 13 residues. The V gene lost 4 bases and the J gene lost 3 bases, with 10 bases spanning the gap. Germline V gene lookup returns CDR1 MGHRA and CDR2 YSYEKL. Here the CDR3 DNA reads TGCGCCAGCAGCCCAGGACAATTCTACGAGCAGTACTTC. This translates into CASSPGQFYEQYF.

The chain joins TRBV5-1 to TRBJ1-1; the D gene is possibly TRBD1 (5 bases). CDR3 length: 16 residues. The V gene lost 4 bases and the J gene lost 1 base, with 17 bases spanning the gap. The germline CDR1 and CDR2 sequences are SGHRS and YFSETQ. CDR3 in DNA: TGCGCCAGCAGCCCCTCGGGTACAGGCGCGAACACTGAAGCTTTCTTT. It is translated as CASSPSGTGANTEAFF.

The V gene is TRBV10-3, the J gene TRBJ1-1; 8 nucleotides align to TRBD1. Unmatched junction bases numbered 9, after V lost 6 bases and J lost 0 bases. Germline V gene data show CDR1 as ENHRY and CDR2 as SYGVKD. This CDR3 spans 16 amino acids. DNA of the CDR3: TGTGCCATCAGAAACGGGGACAGGCTCATGAACACTGAAGCTTTCTTT. Translating it yields CAIRNGDRLMNTEAFF.

The chain couples TRBV18 to TRBJ2-5; the match to TRBD1 covers 8 bases. CDR3 size: 14 residues. Trimming took 1 base from V and 5 from J; bases not matched to a gene: 3. Germline V gene data show CDR1 as KGHSH and CDR2 as LQKENI. CDR3 nucleotide sequence: TGTGCCAGCTCACCACGGACAGGGCAGGAGACCCAGTACTTC. This sequence encodes CASSPRTGQETQYF.